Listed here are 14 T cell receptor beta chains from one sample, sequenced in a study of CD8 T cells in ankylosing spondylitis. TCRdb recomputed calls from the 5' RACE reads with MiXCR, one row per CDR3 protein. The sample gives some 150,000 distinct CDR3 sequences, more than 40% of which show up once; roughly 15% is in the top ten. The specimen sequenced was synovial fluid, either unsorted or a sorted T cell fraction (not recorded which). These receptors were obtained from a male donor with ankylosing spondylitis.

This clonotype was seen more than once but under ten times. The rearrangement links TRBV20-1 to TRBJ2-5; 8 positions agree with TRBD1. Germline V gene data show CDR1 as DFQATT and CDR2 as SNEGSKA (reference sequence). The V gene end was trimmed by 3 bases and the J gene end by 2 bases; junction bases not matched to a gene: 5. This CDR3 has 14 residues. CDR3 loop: CSARTGEEQETQYF. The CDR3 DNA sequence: TGCAGTGCTAGGACAGGGGAGGAGCAAGAGACCCAGTACTTC.

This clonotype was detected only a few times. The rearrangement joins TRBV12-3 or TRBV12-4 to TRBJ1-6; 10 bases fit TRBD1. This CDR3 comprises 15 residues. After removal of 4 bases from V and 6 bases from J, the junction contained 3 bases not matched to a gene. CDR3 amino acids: CASSWGQGPNSPLHF. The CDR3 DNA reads TGTGCCAGCAGTTGGGGACAGGGGCCTAATTCACCCCTCCACTTT.

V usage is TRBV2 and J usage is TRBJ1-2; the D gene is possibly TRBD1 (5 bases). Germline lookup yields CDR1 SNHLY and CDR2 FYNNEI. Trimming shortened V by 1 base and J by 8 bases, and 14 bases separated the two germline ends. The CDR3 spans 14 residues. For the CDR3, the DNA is TGTGCCAGCAGTGAAGGGGCGGGGGTAGGAGGCTACACCTTC. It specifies CASSEGAGVGGYTF.

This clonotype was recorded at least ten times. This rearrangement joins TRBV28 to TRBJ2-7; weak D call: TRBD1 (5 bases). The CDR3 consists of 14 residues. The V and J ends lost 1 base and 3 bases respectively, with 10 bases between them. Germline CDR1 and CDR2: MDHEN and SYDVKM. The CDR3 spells CASSLSGSYYEQYF. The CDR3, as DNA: TGTGCCAGCAGTTTATCAGGGTCCTACTACGAGCAGTACTTC.

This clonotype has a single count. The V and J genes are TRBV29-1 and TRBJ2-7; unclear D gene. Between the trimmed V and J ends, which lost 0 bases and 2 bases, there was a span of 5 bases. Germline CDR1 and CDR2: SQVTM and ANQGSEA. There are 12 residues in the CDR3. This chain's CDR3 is CSVEDGPYEQYF. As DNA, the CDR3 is TGCAGCGTTGAAGACGGACCCTACGAGCAGTACTTC.

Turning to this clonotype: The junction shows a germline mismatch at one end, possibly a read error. CDR3 sequence reads: CASSFLQGKATYEQYF. In DNA, the CDR3 is TGTGCCAGCAGCTTCCTACAGGGGAAAGCGACCTACGAACAGTACTTC. The chain has TRBV5-4 and TRBJ2-7, with 7 bases identical to TRBD1. Germline-derived CDR1 and CDR2 are SGHNT and YYREEE (reference sequence). This CDR3 is built from 16 residues.

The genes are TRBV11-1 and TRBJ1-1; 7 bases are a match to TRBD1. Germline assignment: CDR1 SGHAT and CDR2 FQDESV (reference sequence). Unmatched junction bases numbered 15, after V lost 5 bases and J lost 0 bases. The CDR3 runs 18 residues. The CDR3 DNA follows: TGTGCCAGCAGCATCCCGGACAGGTTGTGGAAATTGAACACTGAAGCTTTCTTT. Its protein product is CASSIPDRLWKLNTEAFF.

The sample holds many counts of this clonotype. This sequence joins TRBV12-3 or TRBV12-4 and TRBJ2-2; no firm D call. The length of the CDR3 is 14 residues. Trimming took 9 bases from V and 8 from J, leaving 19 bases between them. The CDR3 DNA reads TGTGCCAGTTCCTCGATCAGCAAGGGAGGGGAGCTGTTTTTT. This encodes CASSSISKGGELFF.

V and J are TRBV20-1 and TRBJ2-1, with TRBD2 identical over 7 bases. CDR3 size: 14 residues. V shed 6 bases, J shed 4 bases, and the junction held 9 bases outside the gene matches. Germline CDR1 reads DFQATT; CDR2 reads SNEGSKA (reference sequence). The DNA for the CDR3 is TGCAGTGCGGTACTAGCGAATTGGTACAATGAGCAGTTCTTC. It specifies CSAVLANWYNEQFF.

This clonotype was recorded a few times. For the CDR3, the DNA is TGCAGTGCTTGGGCGCGGGGGCCGAGAGCTTTCTTT. This sequence encodes CSAWARGPRAFF. The rearrangement joins TRBV20-1 to TRBJ1-1, with D possibly matching TRBD1 (6 bases). CDR1 and CDR2 (germline): DFQATT, SNEGSKA (reference sequence). The CDR3 covers 12 residues. V lost 5 bases and J lost 10, with 17 bases in between.

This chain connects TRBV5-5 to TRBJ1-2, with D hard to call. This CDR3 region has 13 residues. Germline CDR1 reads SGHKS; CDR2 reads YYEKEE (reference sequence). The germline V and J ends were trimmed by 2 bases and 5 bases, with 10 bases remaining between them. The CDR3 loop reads CASSFGRRYGYTF. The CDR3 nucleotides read TGTGCCAGCAGCTTCGGACGGAGATATGGCTACACCTTC.

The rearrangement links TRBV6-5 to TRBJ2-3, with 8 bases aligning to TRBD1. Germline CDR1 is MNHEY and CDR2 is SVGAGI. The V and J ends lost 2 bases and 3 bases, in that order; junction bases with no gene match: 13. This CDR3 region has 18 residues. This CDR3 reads CASSYGPPTGDWTDTQYF. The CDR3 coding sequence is TGTGCCAGCAGTTACGGTCCCCCGACAGGGGATTGGACAGATACGCAGTATTTT.

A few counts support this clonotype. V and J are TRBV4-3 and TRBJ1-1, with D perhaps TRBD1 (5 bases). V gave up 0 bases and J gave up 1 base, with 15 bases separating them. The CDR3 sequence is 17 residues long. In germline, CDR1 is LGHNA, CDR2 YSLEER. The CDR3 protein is CASSQEGGVGRNTEAFF. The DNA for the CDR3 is TGCGCCAGCAGCCAAGAAGGAGGGGTAGGAAGGAACACTGAAGCTTTCTTT.

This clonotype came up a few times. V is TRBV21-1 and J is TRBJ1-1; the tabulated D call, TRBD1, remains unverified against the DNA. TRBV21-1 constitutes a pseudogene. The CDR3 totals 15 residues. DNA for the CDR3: TGTGCCAGCAGCAGTCGGGGGGTCGGCGTGACTGAAGCTTTCTTT. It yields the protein CASSSRGVGVTEAFF.